Listed below are T cell receptor beta chains from one sample, sequenced in a study of response to subunit inactivated influenza vaccine. TCRdb redid the calling of the RT-PCR reads with MiXCR, one entry per CDR3 protein. The sample has around 760,000 distinct CDR3 sequences, about 14% seen once. Sample: PBMCs from blood, taken 14 to 15 days before vaccination. Source of these receptors: a man aged 50-60 years who received an inactivated influenza vaccine. Both conserved end residues are part of each CDR3. A D gene is named only where the DNA matches it firmly. Clone size appears in some rows only: once, few, many, or a class for an expanded clone.

CDR3aa: CASSYQTGVYEQYF
CDR3nt: TGTGCCAGCAGTTACCAAACAGGCGTCTACGAGCAGTACTTC
j_gene: TRBJ2-7
len: 14
v_gene: TRBV6-2/TRBV6-3
abundance: once
d_gene: NA

CDR3aa: CASSFPLGGSYNEQFF
CDR3nt: TGTGCCAGCAGTTTTCCCCTCGGCGGCTCCTACAATGAGCAGTTCTTC
j_gene: TRBJ2-1
len: 16
v_gene: TRBV12-3/TRBV12-4
abundance: few
d_gene: NA

CDR3aa: CASSLEQVAANVLTF
CDR3nt: TGCGCCAGCAGCTTGGAACAGGTAGCGGCCAACGTCCTGACTTTC
j_gene: TRBJ2-6
len: 15
v_gene: TRBV5-1
abundance: few
d_gene: NA

CDR3aa: CASSLATGTEYQETQYF
CDR3nt: TGTGCCAGCAGCTTGGCCACCGGGACAGAGTACCAAGAGACCCAGTACTTC
j_gene: TRBJ2-5
len: 17
v_gene: TRBV5-4
abundance: NA
d_gene: TRBD1

CDR3aa: CASSTDSGGTYEQFF
CDR3nt: TGCGCCAGCAGCACGGACAGCGGGGGTACCTATGAGCAGTTCTTC
j_gene: TRBJ2-1
len: 15
v_gene: TRBV5-1
abundance: few
d_gene: TRBD2

CDR3aa: CASSLVQGRDYGYTF
CDR3nt: TGTGCCAGCAGCTTGGTGCAGGGTAGGGACTATGGCTACACCTTC
j_gene: TRBJ1-2
len: 15
v_gene: TRBV5-8
abundance: NA
d_gene: NA

CDR3aa: CASSLRRDTGELFF
CDR3nt: TGTGCCAGCAGCTTACGGCGGGACACCGGGGAGCTGTTTTTT
j_gene: TRBJ2-2
len: 14
v_gene: TRBV7-2
abundance: NA
d_gene: NA

CDR3aa: CASRETGGQPQHF
CDR3nt: TGTGCCAGCAGAGAGACAGGGGGTCAGCCCCAGCATTTT
j_gene: TRBJ1-5
len: 13
v_gene: TRBV12-3/TRBV12-4
abundance: few
d_gene: TRBD1

CDR3aa: CASSLDRGWSPLHF
CDR3nt: TGTGCCAGCAGCTTAGACAGGGGTTGGTCACCCCTCCACTTT
j_gene: TRBJ1-6
len: 14
v_gene: TRBV7-2
abundance: NA
d_gene: TRBD1

CDR3aa: CASSPLTAGDTGANVLTF
CDR3nt: TGTGCCAGCTCACCACTGACGGCGGGGGATACCGGGGCCAACGTCCTGACTTTC
j_gene: TRBJ2-6
len: 18
v_gene: TRBV18
abundance: NA
d_gene: TRBD2

CDR3aa: CATSRDSKSSYEQYF
CDR3nt: TGTGCCACCAGCAGAGATAGCAAGAGTTCCTACGAGCAGTACTTC
j_gene: TRBJ2-7
len: 15
v_gene: TRBV15
abundance: few
d_gene: NA

CDR3aa: CASSLSPGQGDTEAFF
CDR3nt: TGTGCCAGCAGCTTAAGCCCTGGACAGGGGGACACTGAAGCTTTCTTT
j_gene: TRBJ1-1
len: 16
v_gene: TRBV7-9
abundance: many
d_gene: TRBD1

CDR3aa: CSARSGVTQYF
CDR3nt: TGCAGTGCTAGATCGGGGGTGACCCAGTACTTC
j_gene: TRBJ2-5
len: 11
v_gene: TRBV20-1
abundance: NA
d_gene: NA

CDR3aa: CASSQDRRVRNTGELFF
CDR3nt: TGCGCCAGCAGCCAAGATCGGCGAGTCCGGAACACCGGGGAGCTGTTTTTT
j_gene: TRBJ2-2
len: 17
v_gene: TRBV4-3
abundance: NA
d_gene: NA

CDR3aa: CASSQATGEVADTQYF
CDR3nt: TGCGCCAGCAGCCAAGCGACAGGGGAGGTCGCAGATACGCAGTATTTT
j_gene: TRBJ2-3
len: 16
v_gene: TRBV4-3
abundance: once
d_gene: TRBD1

CDR3aa: CSARARQGDYGYTF
CDR3nt: TGCAGTGCTAGAGCAAGACAGGGAGACTATGGCTACACCTTC
j_gene: TRBJ1-2
len: 14
v_gene: TRBV20-1
abundance: NA
d_gene: TRBD1

CDR3aa: CASSPWTGLSSGNTMYF
CDR3nt: TGTGCCAGCAGCCCCTGGACAGGGCTCTCCTCTGGAAACACCATGTATTTT
j_gene: TRBJ1-3
len: 17
v_gene: TRBV7-6
abundance: few
d_gene: TRBD1

CDR3aa: CASSYLQDRAYEQYF
CDR3nt: TGTGCCAGCAGTTACCTACAGGACAGGGCTTACGAGCAGTACTTC
j_gene: TRBJ2-7
len: 15
v_gene: TRBV6-5
abundance: few
d_gene: TRBD1